The entry below describes one T cell receptor beta chain. This sample is part of a study of T cell repertoires in cytomegalovirus infection. TCRdb re-analysed the reads in MiXCR, keeping a single row per CDR3 protein. The table shows a few hundred thousand distinct CDR3 sequences, with more than 20% occurring only once. V gave up 4 bases and J gave up 3 bases; unmatched junction bases: 13. Germline V gives CDR1 LNHDA, CDR2 SQIVND (reference sequence). This CDR3 comprises 18 residues. The source material was PBMCs. V and J are TRBV19 and TRBJ2-3; 10 bases are shared with TRBD2. This receptor was identified in a human donor in good health (CMV status not recorded). Some clones in this sample may be carry-over from other donors' samples. The CDR3 nucleotides read TGTGCCAGTAGTAAGACTAGCGGGCGGGCTGCTCGTACAGATACGCAGTATTTT. Amino acids: CASSKTSGRAARTDTQYF.